Below, 27 T cell receptor beta chains from the same sample are listed, as sequenced in a study of OX40 agonist ivuxolimab in advanced cancers. Sequencing was performed with immunoSEQ multiplex PCR; in TCRdb, only in-frame clones are kept and a portion is missing. This table holds approximately 40,000 clones, 88% found once. The source material was CD4+ or CD8+ T cells sorted from blood, sampled in a trial of the OX40 agonist ivuxolimab. The source is an adult with an advanced solid tumor such as melanoma, head and neck, liver or kidney cancer.

V gene TRBV30 combines with J gene TRBJ1-3; D is unresolved. V dropped 4 bases and J dropped 0 bases, with 10 bases sitting between them. Per the germline V gene, CDR1 is GTSNPN and CDR2 is SVGIG (reference sequence). This CDR3 is built from 14 residues. The CDR3 region is CAWNDGVSGNTIYF. CDR3 DNA sequence: TGTGCCTGGAACGATGGAGTCTCTGGAAACACCATATATTTT.

In this sample, this clone turned up a few times. The V call is TRBV7-9, the J call TRBJ2-7, with D uncertain. CDR1 and CDR2 (germline): SEHNR, FQNEAQ (reference sequence). V lost 5 bases and J 6 bases, leaving 17 bases between the germline ends. CDR3 length equals 14 residues. CDR3 in amino acids: CASSPWTSFGEQYF. The CDR3 bases are TGTGCCAGCAGCCCCTGGACGTCCTTCGGCGAGCAGTACTTC.

The V call is TRBV4-1, the J call TRBJ2-7; 8 bases map to TRBD2. The CDR3 is 15 amino acids. Germline V lookup: CDR1 MGHRA, CDR2 YSYEKL. The junction had 5 bases not matched to a gene; V was cut back by 4 bases and J by 0 bases. CDR3 residues: CASSPLAGSSYEQYF. DNA for the CDR3: TGCGCCAGCAGCCCCCTAGCGGGTAGCTCCTACGAGCAGTACTTC.

This sequence joins TRBV5-6 and TRBJ1-1, with D uncertain. V was cut by 1 base and J by 7 bases, with 8 bases left in between. Germline loops: CDR1 SGHDT, CDR2 YYEEEE. This CDR3 has 12 residues. The CDR3 protein is CASSLTIGEAFF. The CDR3 DNA is TGTGCCAGCAGCTTGACTATCGGTGAAGCTTTCTTT.

V is TRBV10-3 and J is TRBJ2-7, with 12 nucleotides matching TRBD2. The V segment lost 5 bases and the J segment 3 bases; nucleotides outside the gene matches: 5. The germline CDR1 and CDR2 sequences are ENHRY and SYGVKD. This CDR3 comprises 15 residues. CDR3 nucleotide sequence: TGTGCCATCAGTTTGACTAGCGGGAGAGACTACGAGCAGTACTTC. Its protein product is CAISLTSGRDYEQYF.

This clone is deemed medium-sized. The chain has TRBV7-9 and TRBJ2-1; 9 bases agree with TRBD2. With V trimmed by 10 bases and J by 1 base, 8 bases remained unmatched. This CDR3 comprises 15 residues. The V gene's germline CDR1 is SEHNR and CDR2 FQNEAQ (reference sequence). CDR3 in amino acids: CANQGSGGSYNEQFF. CDR3 DNA: TGTGCCAACCAGGGTAGCGGGGGTTCCTACAATGAGCAGTTCTTC. The full variable domain, rest sourced from reference TRBV7-9 and TRBJ2-1, is DTGVSQNPRHKITKRGQNVTFRCDPISEHNRLYWYRQTLGQGPEFLTYFQNEAQLEKSRLLSDRFSAERPKGSFSTLEIQRTEQGDSAMYLCANQGSGGSYNEQFFGPGTRLTVL.

The chain is built from TRBV7-9 and TRBJ1-1; D is unclear. Germline assignment: CDR1 SEHNR and CDR2 FQNEAQ (reference sequence). The CDR3 has 12 amino acids. The V and J ends lost 6 bases and 4 bases respectively, with 9 bases between them. CDR3 sequence (DNA): TGTGCCAGCAGGGGAACCGGCACTGAAGCTTTCTTT. This sequence encodes CASRGTGTEAFF.

The V call is TRBV30, the J call TRBJ2-7; 9 bases are a match to TRBD1. J gave up 2 bases and V 4 bases, and 6 bases lay outside the gene matches. CDR3 length equals 14 residues. From germline, CDR1 is GTSNPN and CDR2 SVGIG (reference sequence). The DNA of the CDR3 is TGTGCCTGGAACCCCGGGACAGGGACCTACGAGCAGTACTTC. This encodes CAWNPGTGTYEQYF.

This clone came up a few times. The rearrangement uses TRBV27 and TRBJ2-6; D might be TRBD2 (7 bases). This CDR3 contains 15 residues. Germline CDR1 and CDR2: MNHEY and SMNVEV (reference sequence). With 5 bases removed from V and 4 bases from J, the gap between germline ends came to 12 bases. The CDR3 is CASSKGGAGANVLTF. Written as DNA, the CDR3 is TGTGCCAGCAGTAAGGGGGGGGCCGGGGCCAACGTCCTGACTTTC.

This clone was found a few times. V usage is TRBV7-9 and J usage is TRBJ2-1; 7 nucleotides line up with TRBD2. Germline CDR1 reads SEHNR; CDR2 reads FQNEAQ (reference sequence). V lost 2 bases, J lost 3 bases, and 4 bases stayed unmatched. CDR3 length equals 15 residues. The CDR3 spells CASSLTLANYNEQFF. The CDR3, as DNA: TGTGCCAGCAGCTTAACACTAGCGAACTACAATGAGCAGTTCTTC.

The chain recombines TRBV21-1 with TRBJ2-2; TRBD2 was called by the table and not checked on the DNA. TRBV21-1 counts as a pseudogene. CDR3 length equals 18 residues. CDR3 DNA sequence: TGTGCCAGCAGCAAATTCCCAAGGGACTTCGCGAACACCGGGGAGCTGTTTTTT. This encodes CASSKFPRDFANTGELFF.

A note on this clone: Other DNA sequences within the sample encode an identical CDR3. CDR3 loop: CASSFRRDTEAFF. In nucleotides, the CDR3 is TGTGCCAGCAGTTTCCGTCGGGACACTGAAGCTTTCTTT. The chain is built from TRBV28 and TRBJ1-1; D remains ambiguous. CDR3 length: 13 amino acids. In germline, CDR1 is MDHEN, CDR2 SYDVKM. V shed 3 bases and J shed 3 bases, with 8 bases lying between them. Together with reference TRBV28 and TRBJ1-1, the CDR3 gives the full variable domain: DVKVTQSSRYLVKRTGEKVFLECVQDMDHENMFWYRQDPGLGLRLIYFSYDVKMKEKGDIPEGYSVSREKKERFSLILESASTNQTSMYLCASSFRRDTEAFFGQGTRLTVV.

This clone was picked up a small number of times. The chain combines TRBV7-6 with TRBJ2-2; D is ambiguous. V was shortened by 8 bases and J by 4 bases, with 5 bases between the two germline ends. The length of the CDR3 is 11 residues. Germline assignment: CDR1 SGHVS and CDR2 FNYEAQ. CDR3 residues: CASEITGELFF. The CDR3 DNA is TGTGCCAGCGAAATCACCGGGGAGCTGTTTTTT.

This chain connects TRBV27 to TRBJ1-1; D is undetermined. CDR3 length equals 10 residues. Deletions cut 8 bases from V and 3 bases from J, with 4 bases between. Germline CDR1 and CDR2: MNHEY and SMNVEV (reference sequence). CDR3 bases: TGTGCCAGCGGGTACACTGAAGCTTTCTTT. Protein: CASGYTEAFF.

This sequence joins TRBV6-6 and TRBJ2-7, with D possibly matching TRBD1 (5 bases). The germline gives CDR1 MNHNY, CDR2 SVGAGI (reference sequence). This CDR3 comprises 16 residues. Trimming cost V 1 base and J 4 bases, with 17 bases left between them. The chain's CDR3 is CASSYFRVLQSYEQYF. The CDR3, as DNA: TGTGCCAGCAGTTACTTCAGGGTGCTCCAGTCTTACGAGCAGTACTTC.

The chain is built from TRBV4-1 and TRBJ1-4, with TRBD1 matching over 9 bases. Germline V lookup: CDR1 MGHRA, CDR2 YSYEKL. V trimming: 4 bases; J trimming: 5 bases; junction bases outside the gene matches: 8. This CDR3 region has 16 residues. CDR3 in amino acids: CASSRPTGTGNEKLFF. Written as DNA, the CDR3 is TGCGCCAGCAGCCGCCCAACCGGGACAGGGAATGAAAAACTGTTTTTT.

The chain links TRBV4-2 to TRBJ1-1; 12 bases line up with TRBD1. CDR1 and CDR2 from the germline V gene are LGHNA and YNFKEQ. V trimming: 2 bases; J trimming: 7 bases; junction bases outside the gene matches: 11. This CDR3 comprises 17 residues. The CDR3: CASSQPLGGQGAGEAFF. In DNA, the CDR3 is TGTGCCAGCAGCCAACCACTTGGGGGACAGGGGGCAGGTGAAGCTTTCTTT.

The chain is built from TRBV19 and TRBJ2-2, with TRBD1 identical over 10 bases. CDR1 LNHDA and CDR2 SQIVND come from the germline V gene (reference sequence). V dropped 6 bases and J dropped 5; count of bases not matched to a gene: 9. The CDR3 contains 16 residues. Written as DNA, the CDR3 is TGTGCCAGTAGCCCGACAGGGGGCATGGTTACCGGGGAGCTGTTTTTT. Protein product: CASSPTGGMVTGELFF.

The chain uses TRBV2 and TRBJ2-3, with TRBD2 matching over 10 bases. Germline trimming cut 2 bases from V and 2 bases from J; bases unmatched to any gene: 4. This CDR3 is 16 amino acids long. In germline, CDR1 is SNHLY, CDR2 FYNNEI. The CDR3 is CASSEKAGGLTDTQYF. The CDR3 nucleotides read TGTGCCAGCAGTGAAAAAGCGGGAGGGCTCACAGATACGCAGTATTTT.

The chain links TRBV27 to TRBJ1-1, with 9 nucleotides matching TRBD1. CDR1 is MNHEY and CDR2 is SMNVEV in the germline V gene (reference sequence). This CDR3 spans 13 amino acids. J lost 11 bases, V lost 5 bases, and 9 bases had no gene match. The CDR3 sequence: CASSPWTGDYAFF. The CDR3 DNA reads TGTGCCAGCAGTCCCTGGACAGGGGATTATGCTTTCTTT.

The chain links TRBV28 to TRBJ2-5; 9 nucleotides match TRBD1. This CDR3 comprises 15 residues. The junction had 11 bases not matched to a gene; V was cut back by 5 bases and J by 7 bases. CDR1 MDHEN and CDR2 SYDVKM come from the germline V gene. The chain's CDR3 is CASSTGGDGVMTQYF. The CDR3 bases are TGTGCCAGCAGTACAGGGGGCGATGGGGTAATGACCCAGTACTTC.

The chain recombines TRBV2 with TRBJ2-5; TRBD1 matches 11 bases. V trimming: 6 bases; J trimming: 4 bases; junction bases outside the gene matches: 10. CDR1 and CDR2 (germline): SNHLY, FYNNEI. There are 16 residues in the CDR3. CDR3 nucleotides: TGTGCCAGCAGCCCCGGACAGGGGGCAAGAGGAGAGACCCAGTACTTC. Its protein product is CASSPGQGARGETQYF.

The chain is built from TRBV5-1 and TRBJ2-7; TRBD2 matches 14 bases. V lost 1 base and J lost 2; bases outside the gene matches: 5. This CDR3 comprises 17 residues. Looked up from germline, CDR1 is SGHRS and CDR2 is YFSETQ. CDR3 sequence reads: CASSLTGTSGSPYEQYF. CDR3 bases: TGCGCCAGCAGCTTGACCGGGACTAGCGGGAGTCCCTACGAGCAGTACTTC.

The gene calls are TRBV7-9 and TRBJ2-1; weak D call: TRBD2 (6 bases). There are 13 residues in the CDR3. Germline CDR1 is SEHNR and CDR2 is FQNEAQ (reference sequence). The V and J ends lost 6 bases and 2 bases respectively, with 8 bases between them. CDR3 protein: CASSSGTYNEQFF. In nucleotides, the CDR3 is TGTGCCAGCAGTAGCGGCACCTACAATGAGCAGTTCTTC.

The chain uses TRBV6-5 and TRBJ2-1, with 8 positions matching TRBD2. Trimming cost V 3 bases and J 8 bases; bases outside gene matches: 6. The CDR3 runs 14 residues. The germline V gene encodes CDR1 MNHEY and CDR2 SVGAGI. CDR3 sequence (DNA): TGTGCCAGCAGTTATCGGGGGGGAGGCGATGAGCAGTTCTTC. Translating gives CASSYRGGGDEQFF.

The chain uses TRBV4-1 and TRBJ1-5; 7 nucleotides agree with TRBD1. CDR1 and CDR2 from the germline V gene are MGHRA and YSYEKL. CDR3 size: 19 residues. J lost 7 bases, V lost 0 bases, and 18 bases had no gene match. CDR3 loop: CASSQDLQGVGRKGQPQHF. In nucleotides, the CDR3 is TGCGCCAGCAGCCAAGATCTTCAGGGGGTAGGGAGAAAGGGCCAGCCCCAGCATTTT.

The J gene is TRBJ2-5, the V gene TRBV28, with 7 bases matching TRBD2. This CDR3 has 13 residues. Germline V gene lookup returns CDR1 MDHEN and CDR2 SYDVKM. V gave up 3 bases and J gave up 4 bases; unmatched junction bases: 2. CDR3 DNA sequence: TGTGCCAGCAGTTTTGGCGGGAGAGAGACCCAGTACTTC. This codes for CASSFGGRETQYF.